The entry below gives a single T cell receptor (beta chain) sequence along with its context. Its target is not known. After removal of 7 bases from V and 3 bases from J, the junction contained 12 bases not matched to a gene. CDR3 length: 17 amino acids. The data were taken from a study of T-cell memory formation after mild COVID-19. TCR alpha and TCR beta cDNA libraries carrying sample barcodes and UMIs were produced by 5'RACE using constant-segment primers. One entry per CDR3 protein, called by TCRdb with MiXCR from the 5' RACE reads. The sample shows some 180,000 distinct CDR3 sequences, approximately 13% of them seen only once. Overall study results and limits: CD4+ contracting clones lay mainly in CM and EM, CD8+ ones in EMRA. In second-wave clones peaking day 37, SARS-CoV-2 specificity remained unconfirmed. Later expanders leaned CD4+, whereas day 15 to 85 contracting clones were balanced CD4/CD8.

Sequences were obtained from PBMCs or a T cell subset sorted from them (not recorded which). The chain joins TRBV12-3 or TRBV12-4 to TRBJ2-3, with 11 nucleotides matching TRBD2. This TCR was sampled from a young man who had mild COVID-19 (a few samples of this study predate the infection). Cell type and time point are not known. The CDR3 loop is CASTLRLAGGSTDTQYF. The CDR3 DNA is TGTGCCAGCACCTTGAGGCTAGCGGGGGGTTCTACAGATACGCAGTATTTT.